This TCR beta chain was retrieved from a study of blood T cell repertoires in COVID-19. Across the study: The origin of the acute and convalescent COVID-19 samples was the United States, Italy and Spain.

In the study's own analysis: Amplification with reference gene primers provided the estimates of nucleated cell counts. The repertoire was sequenced with immunoSEQ multiplex PCR; TCRdb's copy has only in-frame clones and lacks some. D and trimming come from the DNA, and the V and J calls and clone size come from that table. The sample contains approximately 210,000 clones, 81% of which appear only once. This receptor was taken from a woman between 45 and 60 years old with acute COVID-19. Sequencing was carried out using PBMCs or T cells enriched from blood (not recorded which).

The CDR3 DNA reads as TGTGCCAGCAGTTTCCGCGACTACACTGAAGCTTTCTTT. As protein: CASSFRDYTEAFF. The chain carries TRBV12-3 or TRBV12-4 and TRBJ1-1, with no clear D. Trimming removed 3 bases at V and 3 bases at J, with 8 bases between. The length of the CDR3 is 13 residues.